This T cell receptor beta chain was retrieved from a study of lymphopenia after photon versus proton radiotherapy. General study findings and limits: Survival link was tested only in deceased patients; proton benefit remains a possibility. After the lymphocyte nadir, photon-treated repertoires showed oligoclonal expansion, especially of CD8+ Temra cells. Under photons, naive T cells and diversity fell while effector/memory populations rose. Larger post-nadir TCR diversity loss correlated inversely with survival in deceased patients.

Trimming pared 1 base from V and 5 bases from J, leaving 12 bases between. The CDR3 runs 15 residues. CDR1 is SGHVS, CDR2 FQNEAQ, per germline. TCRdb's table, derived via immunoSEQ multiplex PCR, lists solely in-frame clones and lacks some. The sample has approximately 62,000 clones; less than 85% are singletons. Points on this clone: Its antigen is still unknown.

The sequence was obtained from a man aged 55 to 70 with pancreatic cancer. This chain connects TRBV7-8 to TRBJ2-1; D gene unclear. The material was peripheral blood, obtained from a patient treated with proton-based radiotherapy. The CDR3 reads CASSLGYSLDNEQFF. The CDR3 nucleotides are TGTGCCAGCAGCTTAGGGTACAGTTTAGACAATGAGCAGTTCTTC.